This T cell receptor beta chain was identified during a study of blood T cell repertoires in COVID-19. Study summary: Sites in the United States, Italy and Spain provided acute and convalescent COVID-19 samples. T cells, B-cell-depleted T cells, or PBMCs supplied cDNA or gDNA.

Original data processing: Reference gene primer amplification yielded estimated nucleated cell counts. Data came from immunoSEQ multiplex PCR; TCRdb stores just in-frame clones and leaves some out. Clonal size and the V and J genes are those of that table, whereas D and trimming came from the DNA. This sample has a few hundred thousand clones, with roughly nine tenths found just once. V lost 3 bases to trimming and J lost 4 bases; unmatched junction nucleotides: 8. This CDR3 contains 14 residues. Germline CDR1 reads SQVTM; CDR2 reads ANQGSEA. The TCR originated in a woman in her late teens or twenties in a cohort exposed to, infected with or recovered from COVID-19 (not recorded which). Sequencing used PBMCs or T cells enriched from blood (not recorded which). J is TRBJ1-2 and V is TRBV29-1; 7 bases agree with TRBD1. The DNA for the CDR3 is TGCAGCGTTGAGGACAGGTTCGGCGGCTATGGCTACACCTTC. Translated, it gives CSVEDRFGGYGYTF.